The clone carrying this TCR beta chain was picked up one time. The source of the sample is a study of cytomegalovirus exposure and HLA in healthy donors. Primers included in the PCR were 60 Vbeta and 13 Jbeta primers. Authors' data handling: Later reanalysis found about 80 million unique TCR beta chains, about 11 million of them shared. Using immunoSEQ multiplex PCR, the repertoire was profiled, and TCRdb retains in-frame clones only, with some absent. The V and J calls and clone size are taken from that table; D and trimming were inferred from the DNA. The sample consists of approximately 69,000 clones, around 64% of them appearing once. Each donor was healthy, and each was a bone marrow donor. The CDR3 consists of 14 residues. V dropped 3 bases and J dropped 2; count of bases not matched to a gene: 4. CDR1 is SGHTS, CDR2 YDEGEE, per germline.

The TCR sequence derives from a man in his forties in good health and CMV-seropositive. This rearrangement joins TRBV5-8 to TRBJ2-7, with TRBD1 matching over 8 bases. The sample taken for sequencing was PBMCs. The CDR3 sequence: CASSYRQGTYEQYF. The CDR3 coding sequence is TGTGCCAGCAGCTATCGACAGGGGACCTACGAGCAGTACTTC.